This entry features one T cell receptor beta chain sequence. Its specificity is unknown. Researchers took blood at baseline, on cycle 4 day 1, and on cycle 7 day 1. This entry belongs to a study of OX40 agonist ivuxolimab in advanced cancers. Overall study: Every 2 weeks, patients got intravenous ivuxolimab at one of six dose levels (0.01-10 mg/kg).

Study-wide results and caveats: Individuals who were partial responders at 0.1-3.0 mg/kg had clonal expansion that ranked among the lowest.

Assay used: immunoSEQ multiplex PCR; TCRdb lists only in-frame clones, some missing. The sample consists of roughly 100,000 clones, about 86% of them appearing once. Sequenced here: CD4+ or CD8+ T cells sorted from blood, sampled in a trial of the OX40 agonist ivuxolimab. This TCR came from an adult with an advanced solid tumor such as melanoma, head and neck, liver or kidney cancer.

CDR3 bases: TGTGCCAGCAGCTTAACGCAACAGGGAGGCACCGGGGAGCTGTTTTTT. Translation gives CASSLTQQGGTGELFF. The rearrangement uses TRBV7-3 and TRBJ2-2; D tentatively fits TRBD1 or TRBD2 (6 bases each). Deletions cut 0 bases from V and 4 bases from J, with 12 bases between. Germline assignment: CDR1 SGHTA and CDR2 FQGTGA. The CDR3 covers 16 residues.